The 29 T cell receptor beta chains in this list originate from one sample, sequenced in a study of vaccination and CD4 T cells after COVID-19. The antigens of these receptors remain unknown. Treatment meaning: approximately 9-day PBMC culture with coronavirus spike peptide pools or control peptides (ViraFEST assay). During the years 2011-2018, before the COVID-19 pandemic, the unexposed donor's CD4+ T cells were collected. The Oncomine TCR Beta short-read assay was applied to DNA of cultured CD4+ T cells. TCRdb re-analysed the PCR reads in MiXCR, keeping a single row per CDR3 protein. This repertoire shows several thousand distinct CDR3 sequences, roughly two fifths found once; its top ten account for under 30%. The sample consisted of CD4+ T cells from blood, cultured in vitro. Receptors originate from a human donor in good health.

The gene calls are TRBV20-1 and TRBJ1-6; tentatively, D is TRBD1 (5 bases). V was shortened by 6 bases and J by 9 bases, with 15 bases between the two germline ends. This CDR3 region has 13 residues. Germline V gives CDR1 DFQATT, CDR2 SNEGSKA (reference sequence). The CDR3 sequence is CSAGGIGISPLHF. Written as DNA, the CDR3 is TGCAGTGCCGGGGGTATCGGAATTTCACCCCTCCACTTT.

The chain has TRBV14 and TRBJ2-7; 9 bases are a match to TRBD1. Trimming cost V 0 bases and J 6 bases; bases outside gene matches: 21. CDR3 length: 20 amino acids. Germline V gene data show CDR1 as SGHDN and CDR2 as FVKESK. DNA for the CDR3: TGTGCCAGCAGCCAAGAACAGAACAGGGGGCGATTAGGGCGGTTCGGCGAGCAGTACTTC. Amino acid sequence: CASSQEQNRGRLGRFGEQYF.

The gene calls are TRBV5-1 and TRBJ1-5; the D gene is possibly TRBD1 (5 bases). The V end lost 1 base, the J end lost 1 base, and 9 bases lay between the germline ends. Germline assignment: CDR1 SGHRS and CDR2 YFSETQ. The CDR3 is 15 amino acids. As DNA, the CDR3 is TGCGCCAGCAGCTTGACAGGAACGAGCAATCAGCCCCAGCATTTT. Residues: CASSLTGTSNQPQHF.

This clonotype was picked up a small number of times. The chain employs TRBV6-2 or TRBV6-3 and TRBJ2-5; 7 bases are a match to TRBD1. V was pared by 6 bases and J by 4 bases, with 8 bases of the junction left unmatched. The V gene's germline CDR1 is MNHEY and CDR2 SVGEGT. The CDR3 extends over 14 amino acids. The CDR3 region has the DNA TGTGCCAGCAGCACCCCGACAGGGTTAGAGACCCAGTACTTC. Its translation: CASSTPTGLETQYF.

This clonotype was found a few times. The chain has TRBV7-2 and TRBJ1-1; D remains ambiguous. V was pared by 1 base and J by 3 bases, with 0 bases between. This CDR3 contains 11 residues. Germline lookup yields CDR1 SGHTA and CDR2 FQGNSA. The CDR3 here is CASSLDTEAFF. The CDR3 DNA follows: TGTGCCAGCAGCTTAGACACTGAAGCTTTCTTT.

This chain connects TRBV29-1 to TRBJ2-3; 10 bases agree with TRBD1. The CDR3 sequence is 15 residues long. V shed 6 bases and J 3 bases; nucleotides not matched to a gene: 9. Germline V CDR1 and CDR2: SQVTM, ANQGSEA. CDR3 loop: CSVRWTGGWTDTQYF. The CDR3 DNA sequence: TGCAGCGTGAGGTGGACAGGGGGTTGGACAGATACGCAGTATTTT.

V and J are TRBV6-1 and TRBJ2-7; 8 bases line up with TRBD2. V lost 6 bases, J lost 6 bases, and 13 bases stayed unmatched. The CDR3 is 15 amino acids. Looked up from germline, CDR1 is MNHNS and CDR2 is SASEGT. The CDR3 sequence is CASRPVVAGRGEQYF. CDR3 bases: TGTGCCAGCAGACCTGTGGTAGCGGGAAGAGGCGAGCAGTACTTC.

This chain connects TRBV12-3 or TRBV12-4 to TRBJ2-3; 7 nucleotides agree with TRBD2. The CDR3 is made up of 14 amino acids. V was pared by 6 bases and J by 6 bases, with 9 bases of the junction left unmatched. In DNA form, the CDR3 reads TGTGCCAGCAGCCTTAGCGGGCGGGGGGATACGCAGTATTTT. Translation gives CASSLSGRGDTQYF.

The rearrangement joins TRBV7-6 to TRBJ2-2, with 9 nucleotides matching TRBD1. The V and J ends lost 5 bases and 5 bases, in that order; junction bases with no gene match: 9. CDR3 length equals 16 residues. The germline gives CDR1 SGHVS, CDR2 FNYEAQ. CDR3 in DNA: TGTGCCAGCAGCCGGGACAGGGTATCAAGAACCGGGGAGCTGTTTTTT. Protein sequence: CASSRDRVSRTGELFF. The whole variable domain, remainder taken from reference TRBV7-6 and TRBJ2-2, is GAGVSQSPRYKVTKRGQDVALRCDPISGHVSLYWYRQALGQGPEFLTYFNYEAQQDKSGLPNDRFSAERPEGSISTLTIQRTEQRDSAMYRCASSRDRVSRTGELFFGEGSRLTVL.

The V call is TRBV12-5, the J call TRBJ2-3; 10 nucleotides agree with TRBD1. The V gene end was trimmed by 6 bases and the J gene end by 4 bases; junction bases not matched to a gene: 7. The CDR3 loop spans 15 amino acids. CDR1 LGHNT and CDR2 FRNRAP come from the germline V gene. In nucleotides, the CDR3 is TGTGCTAGTGGGCTGGGACAGGGGATGGCAGATACGCAGTATTTT. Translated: CASGLGQGMADTQYF.

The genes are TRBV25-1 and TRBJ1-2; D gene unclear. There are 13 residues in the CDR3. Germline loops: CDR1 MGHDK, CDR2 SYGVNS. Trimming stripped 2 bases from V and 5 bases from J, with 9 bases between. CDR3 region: CASSERERYGYTF. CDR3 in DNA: TGTGCCAGCAGTGAAAGGGAGAGGTATGGCTACACCTTC.

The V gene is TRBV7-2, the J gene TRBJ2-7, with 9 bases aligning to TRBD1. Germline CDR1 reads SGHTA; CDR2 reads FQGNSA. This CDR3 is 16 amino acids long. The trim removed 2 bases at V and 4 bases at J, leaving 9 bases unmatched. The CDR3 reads CASSLSGTGFIYEQYF. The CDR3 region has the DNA TGTGCCAGCAGCTTATCCGGGACAGGGTTTATTTACGAGCAGTACTTC.

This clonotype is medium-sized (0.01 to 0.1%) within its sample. In nucleotides, the CDR3 is TGCAGTGCTAGAGCCTTTAATCAGCCCCAGCATTTT. Encoded protein: CSARAFNQPQHF. This sequence joins TRBV20-1 and TRBJ1-5; no clear D. Germline CDR1 reads DFQATT; CDR2 reads SNEGSKA (reference sequence). This CDR3 spans 12 amino acids. V gave up 1 base and J gave up 4 bases, with 5 bases separating them.

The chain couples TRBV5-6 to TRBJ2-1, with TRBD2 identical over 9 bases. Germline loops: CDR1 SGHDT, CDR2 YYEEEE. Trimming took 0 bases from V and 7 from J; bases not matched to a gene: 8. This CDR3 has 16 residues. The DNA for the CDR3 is TGTGCCAGCAGCTTGGCTAGCGGGGTCGGGGGGAATGAGCAGTTCTTC. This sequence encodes CASSLASGVGGNEQFF.

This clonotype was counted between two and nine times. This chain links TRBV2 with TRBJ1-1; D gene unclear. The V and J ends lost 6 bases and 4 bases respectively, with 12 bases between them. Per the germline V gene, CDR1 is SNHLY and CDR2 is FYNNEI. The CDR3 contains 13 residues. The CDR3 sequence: CASSYRRGTEAFF. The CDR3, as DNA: TGTGCCAGCAGCTATAGGCGTGGCACTGAAGCTTTCTTT.

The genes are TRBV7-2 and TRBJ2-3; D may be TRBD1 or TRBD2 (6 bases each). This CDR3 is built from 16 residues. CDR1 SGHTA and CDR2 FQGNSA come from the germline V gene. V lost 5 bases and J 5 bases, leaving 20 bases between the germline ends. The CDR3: CASSPQGGTFRDTQYF. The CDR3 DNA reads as TGTGCCAGCAGCCCACAAGGGGGGACCTTTAGAGATACGCAGTATTTT.

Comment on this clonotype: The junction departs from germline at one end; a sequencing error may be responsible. Here the CDR3 DNA reads TGTACCAGTAGCATGGGACAGGTAGGGGAGACCCAGTACTTC. Protein sequence: CTSSMGQVGETQYF. The chain carries TRBV19 and TRBJ2-5; 8 nucleotides agree with TRBD1. CDR3 length: 14 residues. The V gene's germline CDR1 is LNHDA and CDR2 SQIVND (reference sequence). The whole variable domain, remainder taken from reference TRBV19 and TRBJ2-5, is DGGITQSPKYLFRKEGQNVTLSCEQNLNHDAMYWYRQDPGQGLRLIYYSQIVNDFQKGDIAEGYSVSREKKESFPLTVTSAQKNPTAFYLCTSSMGQVGETQYFGPGTRLLVL.

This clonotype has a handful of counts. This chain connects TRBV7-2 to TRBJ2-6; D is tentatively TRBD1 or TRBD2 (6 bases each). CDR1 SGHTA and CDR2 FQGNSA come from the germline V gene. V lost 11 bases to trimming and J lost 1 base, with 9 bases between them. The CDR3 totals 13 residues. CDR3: CAGGRSGANVLTF. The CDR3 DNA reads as TGTGCCGGGGGGCGGTCTGGGGCCAACGTCCTGACTTTC. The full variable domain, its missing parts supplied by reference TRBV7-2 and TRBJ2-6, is GAGVSQSPSNKVTEKGKDVELRCDPISGHTALYWYRQSLGQGLEFLIYFQGNSAPDKSGLPSDRFSAERTGGSVSTLTIQRTQQEDSAVYLCAGGRSGANVLTFGAGSRLTVL.

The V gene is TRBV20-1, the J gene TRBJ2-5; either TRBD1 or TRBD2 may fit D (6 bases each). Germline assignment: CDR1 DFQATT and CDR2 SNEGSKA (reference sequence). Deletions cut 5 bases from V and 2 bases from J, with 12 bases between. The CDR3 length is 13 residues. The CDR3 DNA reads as TGCAGTGCTTGGCGGGACACTCAAGAGACCCAGTACTTC. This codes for CSAWRDTQETQYF.

CDR3 sequence (DNA): TGCGCCAGCAGCTTGGCCGCGGGCGGAAAAATGTACTTC. This translates into CASSLAAGGKMYF. The rearrangement joins TRBV5-1 to TRBJ2-7, with D possibly TRBD2 on 5 matching bases. Germline CDR1 and CDR2: SGHRS and YFSETQ. This CDR3 has 13 amino acids. V dropped 0 bases and J dropped 12 bases, with 16 bases sitting between them.

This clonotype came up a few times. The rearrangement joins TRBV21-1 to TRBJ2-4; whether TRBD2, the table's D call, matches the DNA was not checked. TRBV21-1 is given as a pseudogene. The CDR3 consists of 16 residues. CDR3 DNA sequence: TGTGCCAGCACCAGGACTAGCGGGAGCTCCAAAAACATTCAGTACTTC. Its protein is CASTRTSGSSKNIQYF.

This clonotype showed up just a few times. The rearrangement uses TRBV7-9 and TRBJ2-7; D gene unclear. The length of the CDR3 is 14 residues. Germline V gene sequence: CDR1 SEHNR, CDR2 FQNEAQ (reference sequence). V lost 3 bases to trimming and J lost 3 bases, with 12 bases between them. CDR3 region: CASSFRAGLYEQYF. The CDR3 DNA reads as TGTGCCAGCAGCTTTAGGGCAGGCCTCTACGAGCAGTACTTC.

The CDR3 sequence: CASSLGRRGVVPPQHF. In nucleotides, the CDR3 is TGTGCCAGCAGCTTAGGTCGACGGGGGGTCGTTCCGCCCCAGCATTTT. This chain joins TRBV7-8 and TRBJ1-5, with D perhaps matching TRBD1 (5 bases). Trimming pared 1 base from V and 9 bases from J, leaving 19 bases between. The CDR3 is 16 amino acids. Germline assignment: CDR1 SGHVS and CDR2 FQNEAQ.

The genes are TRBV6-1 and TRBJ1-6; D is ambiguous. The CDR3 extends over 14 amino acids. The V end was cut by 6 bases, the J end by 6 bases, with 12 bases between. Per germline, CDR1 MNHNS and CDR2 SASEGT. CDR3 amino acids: CASSPGSGNSPLHF. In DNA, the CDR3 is TGTGCCAGCAGCCCGGGGTCGGGTAATTCACCCCTCCACTTT.

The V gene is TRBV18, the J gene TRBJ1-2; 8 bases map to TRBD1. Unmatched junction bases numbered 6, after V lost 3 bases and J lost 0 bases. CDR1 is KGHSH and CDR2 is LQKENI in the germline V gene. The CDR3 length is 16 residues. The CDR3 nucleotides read TGTGCCAGCTCACCGGGACAGGAGAGGGCTAACTATGGCTACACCTTC. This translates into CASSPGQERANYGYTF. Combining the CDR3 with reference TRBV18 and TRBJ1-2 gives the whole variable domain NAGVMQNPRHLVRRRGQEARLRCSPMKGHSHVYWYRQLPEEGLKFMVYLQKENIIDESGMPKERFSAEFPKEGPSILRIQQVVRGDSAAYFCASSPGQERANYGYTFGSGTRLTVV.

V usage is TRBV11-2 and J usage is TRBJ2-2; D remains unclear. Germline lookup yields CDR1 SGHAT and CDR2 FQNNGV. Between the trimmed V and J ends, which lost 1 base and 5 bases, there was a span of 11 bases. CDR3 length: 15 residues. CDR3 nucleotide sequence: TGTGCCAGCAGCTTAGTGATAAAGACTACCGGGGAGCTGTTTTTT. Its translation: CASSLVIKTTGELFF.

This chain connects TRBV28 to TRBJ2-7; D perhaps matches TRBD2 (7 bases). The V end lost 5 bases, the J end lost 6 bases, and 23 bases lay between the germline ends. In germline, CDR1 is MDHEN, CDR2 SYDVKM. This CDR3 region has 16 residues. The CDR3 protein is CASSLPWGGGFREQYF. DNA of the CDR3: TGTGCCAGCAGTCTTCCTTGGGGGGGGGGCTTTCGCGAGCAGTACTTC.

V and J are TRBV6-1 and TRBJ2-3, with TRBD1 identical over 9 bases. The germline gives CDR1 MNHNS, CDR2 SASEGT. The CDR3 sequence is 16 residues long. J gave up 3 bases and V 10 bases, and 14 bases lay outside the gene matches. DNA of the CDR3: TGTGCCACCTTACCCACAGGGGGCGCTTCTACAGATACGCAGTATTTT. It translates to CATLPTGGASTDTQYF.

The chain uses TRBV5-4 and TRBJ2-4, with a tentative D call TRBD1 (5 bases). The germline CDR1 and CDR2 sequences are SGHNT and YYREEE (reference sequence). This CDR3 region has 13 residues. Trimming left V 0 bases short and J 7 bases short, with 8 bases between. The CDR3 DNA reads TGTGCCAGCAGCTTGGGACCAGGGAACATTCAGTACTTC. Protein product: CASSLGPGNIQYF.